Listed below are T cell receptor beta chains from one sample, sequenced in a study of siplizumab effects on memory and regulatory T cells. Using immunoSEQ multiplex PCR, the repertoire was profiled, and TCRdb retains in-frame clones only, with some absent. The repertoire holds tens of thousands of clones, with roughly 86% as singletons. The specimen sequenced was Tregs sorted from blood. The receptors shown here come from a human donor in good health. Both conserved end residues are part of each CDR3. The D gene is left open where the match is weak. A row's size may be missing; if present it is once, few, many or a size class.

CASSLGGISSPLHF | TGTGCCAGCAGCTTAGGAGGGATCAGTTCACCCCTCCACTTT | TRBJ1-6 | TRBV7-2 | . | .
CASSRQGPTDTQYF | TGTGCCAGCTCACGACAGGGTCCCACAGATACGCAGTATTTT | TRBJ2-3 | TRBV18 | TRBD1 | .
CASRAQGRVNYGYTF | TGTGCCAGCAGGGCACAGGGGAGGGTAAACTATGGCTACACCTTC | TRBJ1-2 | TRBV28 | TRBD1 | .
CASTALQGSSGANVLTF | TGTGCCAGCACCGCACTACAGGGGTCCTCTGGGGCCAACGTCCTGACTTTC | TRBJ2-6 | TRBV11-2 | TRBD1 | .
CASSVGKTGSSTDTQYF | TGTGCCAGCAGCGTAGGTAAGACAGGATCTAGCACAGATACGCAGTATTTT | TRBJ2-3 | TRBV9 | . | .
CASSLETSGRETQYF | TGTGCCAGCAGCTTGGAAACTAGCGGTCGGGAGACCCAGTACTTC | TRBJ2-5 | TRBV5-4 | TRBD2 | .
CASSLSGPLRDYGYTF | TGTGCCAGCAGCCTCTCGGGACCCCTGCGAGACTATGGCTACACCTTC | TRBJ1-2 | TRBV13 | . | .
CASKYWGNRDTEAFF | TGTGCCAGCAAGTACTGGGGCAACAGGGACACTGAAGCTTTCTTT | TRBJ1-1 | TRBV28 | . | .
CASSPVGGSGANVLTF | TGTGCCAGCAGTCCAGTGGGGGGCTCTGGGGCCAACGTCCTGACTTTC | TRBJ2-6 | TRBV2 | . | .
CATSGDLTGELFF | TGTGCCACCAGCGGGGACCTCACCGGGGAGCTGTTTTTT | TRBJ2-2 | TRBV15 | . | .
CASSSSLSGNTIYF | TGCGCCAGCAGCTCATCACTGTCTGGAAACACCATATATTTT | TRBJ1-3 | TRBV5-1 | . | .
CAGSQAGVRAGYTF | TGTGCCGGCAGCCAAGCAGGGGTTCGGGCTGGCTACACCTTC | TRBJ1-2 | TRBV14 | . | .
CASTAWGNSPLHF | TGTGCCAGCACCGCCTGGGGGAATTCACCCCTCCACTTT | TRBJ1-6 | TRBV27 | . | .
CASSLSVSGGYTF | TGTGCCAGCAGTTTATCGGTTTCCGGTGGCTACACCTTC | TRBJ1-2 | TRBV27 | . | .
CSSRTSGTQYF | TGCAGCTCCCGGACTAGCGGGACGCAGTATTTT | TRBJ2-3 | TRBV29-1 | TRBD2 | .
CASSFTQEGEKLFF | TGTGCCAGCAGCTTCACGCAGGAAGGTGAAAAACTGTTTTTT | TRBJ1-4 | TRBV11-2 | . | once
CASKAGGNQETQYF | TGTGCCAGCAAGGCGGGGGGGAACCAAGAGACCCAGTACTTC | TRBJ2-5 | TRBV2 | TRBD2 | .
CAIREEGVEQFF | TGTGCCATCAGGGAGGAAGGGGTCGAGCAGTTCTTC | TRBJ2-1 | TRBV10-3 | . | .
CASSPKTAAYNEQFF | TGTGCCAGCAGCCCAAAGACGGCAGCATACAATGAGCAGTTCTTC | TRBJ2-1 | TRBV6-1 | . | .
CASSSSQISGNTIYF | TGCGCCAGCAGCTCATCGCAGATATCTGGAAACACCATATATTTT | TRBJ1-3 | TRBV5-1 | . | .
CASSRDRGLNQPQHF | TGTGCCAGCAGTCGGGACAGGGGTTTAAATCAGCCCCAGCATTTT | TRBJ1-5 | TRBV28 | TRBD1 | .
CAIKATGDTQYF | TGTGCCATCAAGGCTACCGGAGATACGCAGTATTTT | TRBJ2-3 | TRBV10-3 | . | once
CASSLDRAMTRSHGYTF | TGTGCCAGCAGCTTGGACAGGGCCATGACCCGTTCTCATGGCTACACCTTC | TRBJ1-2 | TRBV5-4 | . | .
CASSLSRTGPYGYTF | TGTGCCAGCAGTTTATCGAGGACAGGTCCCTATGGCTACACCTTC | TRBJ1-2 | TRBV28 | TRBD1 | .
CASSFYGGPTDTQYF | TGTGCCAGCAGTTTTTACGGGGGACCCACAGATACGCAGTATTTT | TRBJ2-3 | TRBV28 | . | .
CASSHRQGAGGNTIYF | TGTGCCAGCAGCCACCGACAGGGGGCGGGCGGAAACACCATATATTTT | TRBJ1-3 | TRBV11-2 | TRBD1 | .
CASAEQGTYNSPLHF | TGTGCCAGCGCGGAACAGGGAACCTATAATTCACCCCTCCACTTT | TRBJ1-6 | TRBV19 | . | .
CSVSPYSVNSPLHF | TGCAGCGTTTCTCCCTACAGTGTTAATTCACCCCTCCACTTT | TRBJ1-6 | TRBV29-1 | . | .
CASSPWGEGLNSPLHF | TGTGCCAGCAGCCCCTGGGGGGAAGGGCTTAATTCACCCCTCCACTTT | TRBJ1-6 | TRBV7-9 | . | .
CSVEGTYEQYF | TGCAGCGTTGAAGGTACCTACGAGCAGTACTTC | TRBJ2-7 | TRBV29-1 | . | once
CASSFLGGGSYNEQFF | TGTGCCAGCAGTTTTTTGGGGGGGGGCTCCTACAATGAGCAGTTCTTC | TRBJ2-1 | TRBV28 | TRBD2 | .
CADTSGGSGKSDTQYF | TGTGCCGACACTAGCGGGGGCTCCGGGAAGTCAGATACGCAGTATTTT | TRBJ2-3 | TRBV2 | TRBD2 | .
CASSTQGPGTEAFF | TGTGCCAGCAGCACGCAGGGCCCGGGGACTGAAGCTTTCTTT | TRBJ1-1 | TRBV7-3 | . | once
CASSLNGGYTF | TGTGCCAGCAGCTTGAATGGTGGCTACACCTTC | TRBJ1-2 | TRBV5-6 | . | .
CASTIGWGTQYF | TGTGCCAGCACGATTGGATGGGGGACCCAGTACTTC | TRBJ2-5 | TRBV7-9 | . | once
CAISAGQLGELFF | TGTGCCATCAGTGCGGGACAGCTTGGGGAGCTGTTTTTT | TRBJ2-2 | TRBV10-3 | TRBD1 | .
CASSYSGHPNYGYTF | TGTGCCAGCAGTTACAGTGGACACCCTAACTATGGCTACACCTTC | TRBJ1-2 | TRBV6-5 | . | .
CASSLTPSSAYGYTF | TGTGCCAGCAGCTTAACGCCTTCCTCAGCATATGGCTACACCTTC | TRBJ1-2 | TRBV7-3 | . | .
CASRPGVTGANVLTF | TGTGCCAGCAGACCGGGGGTGACCGGGGCCAACGTCCTGACTTTC | TRBJ2-6 | TRBV6-5 | . | .
CSVRWTGYDTQYF | TGCAGCGTTCGATGGACAGGGTACGATACGCAGTATTTT | TRBJ2-3 | TRBV29-1 | TRBD1 | .
CASTLRGNPETQYF | TGTGCCAGCACCCTAAGGGGGAATCCAGAGACCCAGTACTTC | TRBJ2-5 | TRBV5-5 | . | .
CASSVGNIETQYF | TGTGCCAGCAGCGTAGGAAATATAGAGACCCAGTACTTC | TRBJ2-5 | TRBV9 | . | .
CASSLRTGAMTNTEAFF | TGCGCCAGCAGCCTCAGGACAGGGGCGATGACGAACACTGAAGCTTTCTTT | TRBJ1-1 | TRBV5-1 | TRBD1 | .
CASRPFPGQNNYGYTF | TGTGCCAGCAGACCCTTCCCGGGACAAAATAACTATGGCTACACCTTC | TRBJ1-2 | TRBV28 | . | once
CASSPTLVPGQSAGELFF | TGTGCCAGCTCACCCACTCTAGTTCCGGGACAATCGGCCGGGGAGCTGTTTTTT | TRBJ2-2 | TRBV18 | . | .
CASRGGAGEGYTF | TGTGCCAGCAGGGGAGGGGCAGGGGAAGGCTACACCTTC | TRBJ1-2 | TRBV9 | . | once
CASSLETGGPYEQYF | TGTGCCAGCAGCTTAGAGACAGGGGGGCCCTACGAGCAGTACTTC | TRBJ2-7 | TRBV7-6 | TRBD1 | .
CASSLGGGLETQYF | TGTGCCAGCAGCTTAGGTGGGGGGCTAGAGACCCAGTACTTC | TRBJ2-5 | TRBV7-6 | . | .
CAISETDRGPFSLGYGYTF | TGTGCCATCAGTGAGACCGACAGGGGGCCCTTCTCACTTGGCTATGGCTACACCTTC | TRBJ1-2 | TRBV10-3 | TRBD1 | .
CASSLHASPGTQYF | TGTGCCAGCAGCCTACACGCGTCCCCCGGGACCCAGTACTTC | TRBJ2-5 | TRBV7-3 | . | .
CAWRRQGSINYGYTF | TGTGCCTGGAGGCGGCAGGGGTCAATAAACTATGGCTACACCTTC | TRBJ1-2 | TRBV30 | . | .
CASRTPDHHPYNEQFF | TGTGCCAGCAGAACTCCTGACCACCACCCGTACAATGAGCAGTTCTTC | TRBJ2-1 | TRBV2 | . | .
CASRNRRVQGYEQYF | TGTGCCAGCAGAAATAGGAGGGTACAGGGGTACGAGCAGTACTTC | TRBJ2-7 | TRBV6-6 | . | .
CASSLQGFGRGYTF | TGTGCCAGCAGCCTACAGGGTTTTGGCCGGGGCTACACCTTC | TRBJ1-2 | TRBV6-5 | . | .